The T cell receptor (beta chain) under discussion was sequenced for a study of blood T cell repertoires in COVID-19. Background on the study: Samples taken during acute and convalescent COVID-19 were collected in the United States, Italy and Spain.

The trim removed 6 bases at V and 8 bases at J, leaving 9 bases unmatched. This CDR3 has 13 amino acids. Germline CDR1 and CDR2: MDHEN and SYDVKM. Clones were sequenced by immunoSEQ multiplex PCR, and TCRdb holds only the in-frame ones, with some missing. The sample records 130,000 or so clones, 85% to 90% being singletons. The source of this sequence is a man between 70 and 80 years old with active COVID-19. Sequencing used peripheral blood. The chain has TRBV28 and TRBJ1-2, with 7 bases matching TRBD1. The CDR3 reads CASRETGAGGYTF. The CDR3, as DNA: TGTGCCAGCAGGGAAACAGGGGCAGGAGGCTACACCTTC.